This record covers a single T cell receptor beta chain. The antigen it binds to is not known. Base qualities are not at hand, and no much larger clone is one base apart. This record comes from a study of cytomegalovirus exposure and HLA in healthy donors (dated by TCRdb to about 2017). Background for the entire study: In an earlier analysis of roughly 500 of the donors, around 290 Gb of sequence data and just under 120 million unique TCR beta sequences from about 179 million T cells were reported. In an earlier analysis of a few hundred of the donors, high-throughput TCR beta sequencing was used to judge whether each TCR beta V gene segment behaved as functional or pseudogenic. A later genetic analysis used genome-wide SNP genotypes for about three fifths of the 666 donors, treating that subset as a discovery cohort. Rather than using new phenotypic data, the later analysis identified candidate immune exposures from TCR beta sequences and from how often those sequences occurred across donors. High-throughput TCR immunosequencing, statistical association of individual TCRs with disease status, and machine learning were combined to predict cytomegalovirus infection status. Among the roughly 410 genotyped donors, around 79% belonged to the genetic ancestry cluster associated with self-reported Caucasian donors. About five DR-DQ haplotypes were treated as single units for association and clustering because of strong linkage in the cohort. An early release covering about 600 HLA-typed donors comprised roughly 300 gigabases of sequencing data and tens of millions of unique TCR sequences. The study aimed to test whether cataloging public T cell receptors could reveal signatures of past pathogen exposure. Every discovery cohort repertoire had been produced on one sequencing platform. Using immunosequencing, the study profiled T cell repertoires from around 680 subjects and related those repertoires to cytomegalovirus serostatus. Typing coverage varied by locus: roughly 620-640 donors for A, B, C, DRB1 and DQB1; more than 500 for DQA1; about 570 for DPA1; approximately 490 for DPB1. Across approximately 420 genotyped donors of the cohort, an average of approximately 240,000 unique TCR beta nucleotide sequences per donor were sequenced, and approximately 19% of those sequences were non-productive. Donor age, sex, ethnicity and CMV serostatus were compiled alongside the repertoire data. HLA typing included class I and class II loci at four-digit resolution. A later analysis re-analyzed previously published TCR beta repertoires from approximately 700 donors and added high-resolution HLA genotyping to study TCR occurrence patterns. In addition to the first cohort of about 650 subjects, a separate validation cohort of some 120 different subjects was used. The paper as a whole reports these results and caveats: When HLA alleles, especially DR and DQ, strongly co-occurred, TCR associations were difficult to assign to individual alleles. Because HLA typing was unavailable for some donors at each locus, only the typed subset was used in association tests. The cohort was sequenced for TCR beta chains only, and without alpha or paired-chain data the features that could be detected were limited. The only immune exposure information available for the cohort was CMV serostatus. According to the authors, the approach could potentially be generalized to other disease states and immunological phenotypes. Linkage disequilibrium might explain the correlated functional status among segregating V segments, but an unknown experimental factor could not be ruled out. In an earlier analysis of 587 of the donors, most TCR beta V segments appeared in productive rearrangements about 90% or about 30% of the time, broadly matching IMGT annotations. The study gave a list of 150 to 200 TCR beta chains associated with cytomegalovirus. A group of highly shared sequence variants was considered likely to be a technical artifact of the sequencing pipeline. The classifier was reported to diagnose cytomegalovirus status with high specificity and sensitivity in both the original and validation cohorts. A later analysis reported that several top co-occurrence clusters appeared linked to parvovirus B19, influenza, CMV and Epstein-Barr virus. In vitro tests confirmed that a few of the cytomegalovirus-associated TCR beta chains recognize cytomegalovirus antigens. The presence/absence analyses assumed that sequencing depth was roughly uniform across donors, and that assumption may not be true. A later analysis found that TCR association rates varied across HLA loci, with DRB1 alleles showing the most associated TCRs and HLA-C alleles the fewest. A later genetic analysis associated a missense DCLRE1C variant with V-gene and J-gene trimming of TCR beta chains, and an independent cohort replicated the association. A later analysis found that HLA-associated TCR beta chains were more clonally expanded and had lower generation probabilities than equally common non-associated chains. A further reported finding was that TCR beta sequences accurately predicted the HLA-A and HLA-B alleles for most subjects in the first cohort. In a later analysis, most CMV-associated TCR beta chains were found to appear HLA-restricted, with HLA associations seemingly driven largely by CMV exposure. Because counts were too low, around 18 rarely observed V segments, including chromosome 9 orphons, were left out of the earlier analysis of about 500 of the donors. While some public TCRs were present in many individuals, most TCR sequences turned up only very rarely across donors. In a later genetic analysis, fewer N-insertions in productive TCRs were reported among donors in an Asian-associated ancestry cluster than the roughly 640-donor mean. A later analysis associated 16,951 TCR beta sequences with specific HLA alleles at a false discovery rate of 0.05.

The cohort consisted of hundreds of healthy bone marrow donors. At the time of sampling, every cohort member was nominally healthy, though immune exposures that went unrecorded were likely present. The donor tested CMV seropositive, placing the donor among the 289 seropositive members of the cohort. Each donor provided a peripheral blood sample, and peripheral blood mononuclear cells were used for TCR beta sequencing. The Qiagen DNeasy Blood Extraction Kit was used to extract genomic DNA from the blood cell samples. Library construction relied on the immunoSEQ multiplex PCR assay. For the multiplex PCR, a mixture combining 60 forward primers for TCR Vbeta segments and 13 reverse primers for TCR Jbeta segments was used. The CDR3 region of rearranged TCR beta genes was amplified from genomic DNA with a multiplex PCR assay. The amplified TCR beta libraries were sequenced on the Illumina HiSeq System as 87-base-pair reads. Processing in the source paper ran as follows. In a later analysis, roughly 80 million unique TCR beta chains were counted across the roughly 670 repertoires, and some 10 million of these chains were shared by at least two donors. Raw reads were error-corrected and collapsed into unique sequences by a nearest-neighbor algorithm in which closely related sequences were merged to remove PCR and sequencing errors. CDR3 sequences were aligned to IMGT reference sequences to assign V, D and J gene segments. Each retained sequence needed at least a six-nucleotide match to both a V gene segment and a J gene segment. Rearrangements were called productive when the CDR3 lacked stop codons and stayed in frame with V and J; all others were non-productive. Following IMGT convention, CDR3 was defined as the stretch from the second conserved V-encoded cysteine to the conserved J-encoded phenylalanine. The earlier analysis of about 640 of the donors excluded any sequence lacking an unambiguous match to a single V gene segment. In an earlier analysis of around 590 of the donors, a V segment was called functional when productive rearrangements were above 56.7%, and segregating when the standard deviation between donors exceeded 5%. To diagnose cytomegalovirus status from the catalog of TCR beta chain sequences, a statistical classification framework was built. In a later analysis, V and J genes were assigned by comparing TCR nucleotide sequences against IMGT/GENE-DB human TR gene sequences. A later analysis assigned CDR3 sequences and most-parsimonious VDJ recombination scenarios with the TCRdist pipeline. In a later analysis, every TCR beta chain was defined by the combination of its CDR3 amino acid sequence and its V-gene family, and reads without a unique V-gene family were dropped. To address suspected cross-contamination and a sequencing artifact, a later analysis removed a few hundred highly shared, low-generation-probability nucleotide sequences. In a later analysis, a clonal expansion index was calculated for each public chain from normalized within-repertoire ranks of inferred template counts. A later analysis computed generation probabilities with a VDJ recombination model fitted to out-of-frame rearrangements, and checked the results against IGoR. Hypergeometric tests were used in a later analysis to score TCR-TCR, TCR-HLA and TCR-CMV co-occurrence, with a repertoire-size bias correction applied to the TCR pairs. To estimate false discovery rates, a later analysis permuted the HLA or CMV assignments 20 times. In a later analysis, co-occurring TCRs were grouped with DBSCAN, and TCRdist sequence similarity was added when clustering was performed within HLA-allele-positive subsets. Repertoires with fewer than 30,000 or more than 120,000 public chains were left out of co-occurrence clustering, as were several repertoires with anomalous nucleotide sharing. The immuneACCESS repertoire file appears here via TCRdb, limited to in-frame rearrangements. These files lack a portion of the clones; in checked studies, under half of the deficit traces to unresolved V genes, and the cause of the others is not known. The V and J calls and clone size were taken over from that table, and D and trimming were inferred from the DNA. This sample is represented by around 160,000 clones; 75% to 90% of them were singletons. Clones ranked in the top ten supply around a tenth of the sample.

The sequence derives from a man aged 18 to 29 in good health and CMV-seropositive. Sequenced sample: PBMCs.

The sequenced DNA: TGTGCCAGCAGCGCCGGGACAGCCACCTACGAGCAGTACTTC. Its translation is CASSAGTATYEQYF. The rearrangement combines TRBV9 with TRBJ2-7, and 7 junctional nucleotides match TRBD1. The CDR3 covers 14 residues, taking in both the cysteine and the phenylalanine. Here the CDR3 DNA is all that survives: 42 bases in frame from base 1. Looking up the germline V gene yields CDR1 SGDLS and CDR2 YYNGEE. V lost 3 bases and J lost 2 bases, and the count of bases not matched to a germline gene is 5.